This TCR beta chain came from a study of blood T cell repertoires in COVID-19. Study summary: The United States, Italy and Spain were the sources of the acute and convalescent COVID-19 samples. Nucleic acid was either cDNA or gDNA, and it came from T cells, B-cell-depleted T cells, or PBMCs.

In the authors' methods: Amplifying reference gene primers gave estimates of nucleated cell counts. TCRdb's table, derived via immunoSEQ multiplex PCR, lists solely in-frame clones and lacks some. V, J and clone size reflect that table, while D and trimming were determined from the DNA. This table holds 450,000 to 500,000 clones, approximately 85% found once. This CDR3 region has 13 residues. Trimming pared 2 bases from V and 5 bases from J, leaving 12 bases between. The germline V gene encodes CDR1 GTSNPN and CDR2 SVGIG (reference sequence). This sequence joins TRBV30 and TRBJ1-1; D ambiguous. What was sequenced was peripheral blood. The receptor's source is a human donor in a cohort sampled during active COVID-19. Written as DNA, the CDR3 is TGTGCCTGGAGTAGCACGGTCCGAACTGAAGCTTTCTTT. Translating gives CAWSSTVRTEAFF.